This T cell receptor (beta chain) was observed in a study of Graves' ophthalmopathy and Graves' hyperthyroidism. On the study more broadly: No progression to ophthalmopathy over 18 months defined stable hyperthyroidism.

A word on this clonotype: Its target is unknown.

Study outcomes and limitations: In blood, most expanded thyroid clonotypes above 0.001 frequency were also detected. In separating ophthalmopathy from stable hyperthyroidism, a 13-signature model achieved 85% to 90% sensitivity and 81.08% specificity. Ophthalmopathy progression prediction by the model yielded a sensitivity of 55% to 71% and a specificity of less than 75%.

Amplification of the TCR beta CDR3 regions used RNA transcripts (as template). Scientists carried out first-round RT-PCR using HTBI primers and then a second-round multiplex PCR. TCRdb itself ran the multiplex PCR reads through MiXCR, one entry per CDR3 protein. This table holds about 1.1 million distinct CDR3 sequences, about two fifths found once. The clonotype originates from an adult man with Graves' hyperthyroidism. The sequenced sample was peripheral blood or thyroid tissue (not recorded which).

CDR3 nucleotide sequence: TGTGCTGAACCTAGCGGCCCTACGGCCTACGAGCAGTACTTC. This translates into CAEPSGPTAYEQYF. The rearrangement joins TRBV10-3 to TRBJ2-7; 7 nucleotides align to TRBD2. CDR1 and CDR2 (germline): ENHRY, SYGVKD. The CDR3 is 14 amino acids.